This TCR beta chain was sequenced for a study of T cell responses to AZD1222 COVID-19 vaccine. Study-level results: Researchers report vaccine-associated CD4 TCRs spanning spike, with dominance at 160-218 and 743-854.

As regards this clone: Its antigen is unknown.

The table came from immunoSEQ multiplex PCR; TCRdb's copy has only in-frame clones and leaves some out. This sample has some 200,000 clones; just over 90% occur once, and the top ten carry roughly 1.7%. Trimming took 5 bases from V and 2 from J, leaving 8 bases between them. The CDR3 sequence is 14 residues long. Germline V gene lookup returns CDR1 KGHDR and CDR2 SFDVKD. Sequenced here: peripheral blood, sampled 28 days after the second AZD1222 dose. This sequence originates from an adult who received the AZD1222 COVID-19 vaccine. V is TRBV24-1 and J is TRBJ2-2; possibly TRBD1 for D (5 bases). As DNA, the CDR3 is TGTGCCACCAGTGGGCAGGGCAACACCGGGGAGCTGTTTTTT. Translated, it gives CATSGQGNTGELFF.